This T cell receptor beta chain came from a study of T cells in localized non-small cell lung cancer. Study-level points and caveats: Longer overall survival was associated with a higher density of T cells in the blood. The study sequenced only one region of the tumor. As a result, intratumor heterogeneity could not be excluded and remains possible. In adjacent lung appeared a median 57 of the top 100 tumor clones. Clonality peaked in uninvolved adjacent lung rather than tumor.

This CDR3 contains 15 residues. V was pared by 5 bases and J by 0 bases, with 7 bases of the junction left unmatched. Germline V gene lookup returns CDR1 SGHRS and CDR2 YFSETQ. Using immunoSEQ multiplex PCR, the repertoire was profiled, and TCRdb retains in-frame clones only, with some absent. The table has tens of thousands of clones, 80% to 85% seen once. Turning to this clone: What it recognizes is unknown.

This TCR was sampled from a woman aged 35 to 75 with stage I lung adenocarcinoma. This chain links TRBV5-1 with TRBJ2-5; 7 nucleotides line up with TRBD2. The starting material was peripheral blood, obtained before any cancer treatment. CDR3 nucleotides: TGCGCCAGCAGAAGGGACTACGCGTACCAAGAGACCCAGTACTTC. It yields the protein CASRRDYAYQETQYF.